These 25 T cell receptor beta chains were sequenced from one sample in a study of T cell responses to AZD1222 COVID-19 vaccine. Sequencing used immunoSEQ multiplex PCR; TCRdb keeps in-frame clones, though not all of them. Found here are 110,000 to 150,000 clones, about 92% of them singletons; the top ten hold over 0.9%. The source was peripheral blood, collected on day 0 of MenACWY control vaccination. The receptors were gathered from an adult in good health.

This CDR3 reads CAWSVRTGMGRKLFF. The CDR3 nucleotides read TGTGCCTGGAGTGTTAGGACAGGCATGGGGAGGAAACTGTTTTTT. The chain has TRBV30 and TRBJ1-4, with 7 bases aligning to TRBD1. The junction had 12 bases not matched to a gene; V was cut back by 0 bases and J by 11 bases. Per the germline V gene, CDR1 is GTSNPN and CDR2 is SVGIG (reference sequence). CDR3 size: 15 residues.

This clone was observed a single time. This chain uses TRBV3-1 (or the pseudogene TRBV3-2) with TRBJ2-2; D remains ambiguous. The CDR3 extends over 14 amino acids. Trimming cost V 4 bases and J 2 bases, with 8 bases left between them. In germline, CDR1 is LGHDT, CDR2 YNNKEL (reference sequence). CDR3 amino acids: CASSLQVNTGELFF. The CDR3 DNA reads TGTGCCAGCAGCCTTCAGGTCAACACCGGGGAGCTGTTTTTT.

This clone showed up just once. The chain couples TRBV9 to TRBJ1-6; D is possibly TRBD1 (5 bases). This CDR3 comprises 15 residues. Trimming pared 0 bases from V and 7 bases from J, leaving 11 bases between. Germline-derived CDR1 and CDR2 are SGDLS and YYNGEE. The CDR3 reads CASSVGVQGNSPLHF. Here the CDR3 DNA reads TGTGCCAGCAGCGTAGGTGTTCAGGGCAATTCACCCCTCCACTTT.

The rearrangement links TRBV5-1 to TRBJ2-1, with TRBD2 identical over 7 bases. Germline loops: CDR1 SGHRS, CDR2 YFSETQ. V dropped 0 bases and J dropped 8; count of bases not matched to a gene: 8. The CDR3 has 15 residues. CDR3 coding DNA: TGCGCCAGCAGCTTGGTTGTCGGGGGGAGGTATGAGCAGTTCTTC. Its protein is CASSLVVGGRYEQFF.

The chain is built from TRBV15 and TRBJ1-5, with D possibly matching TRBD1 (6 bases). Germline loops: CDR1 LNHNV, CDR2 YYDKDF (reference sequence). This CDR3 has 16 residues. Between the trimmed V and J ends, which lost 1 base and 4 bases, there was a span of 14 bases. The CDR3 protein is CATSRVPWTVNQPQHF. The CDR3 DNA is TGTGCCACCAGCAGAGTCCCATGGACAGTTAATCAGCCCCAGCATTTT.

V is TRBV5-4 and J is TRBJ2-1, with 8 bases aligning to TRBD2. The CDR3 has 16 residues. After removal of 1 base from V and 8 bases from J, the junction contained 11 bases not matched to a gene. Per the germline V gene, CDR1 is SGHNT and CDR2 is YYREEE (reference sequence). For the CDR3, the DNA is TGTGCCAGCAGCTTGCCCCCTTTAGCGGGAACCGATGAGCAGTTCTTC. Its protein is CASSLPPLAGTDEQFF.

V usage is TRBV5-1 and J usage is TRBJ1-2, with D possibly TRBD1 on 5 matching bases. Trimming shortened V by 5 bases and J by 1 base, and 9 bases separated the two germline ends. The CDR3 has 13 amino acids. Germline V lookup: CDR1 SGHRS, CDR2 YFSETQ. The CDR3 DNA is TGCGCCAGCAGACCTGACAGTAACTATGGCTACACCTTC. The encoded protein is CASRPDSNYGYTF.

V and J are TRBV3-1 (or the pseudogene TRBV3-2) and TRBJ2-6; D is perhaps TRBD1 or TRBD2 (6 bases each). The V end was cut by 3 bases, the J end by 2 bases, with 14 bases between. The CDR3 contains 17 residues. Per germline, CDR1 LGHDT and CDR2 YNNKEL (reference sequence). CDR3 DNA sequence: TGTGCCAGCAGCCATACGGGGGCGGCCGCTGGGGCCAACGTCCTGACTTTC. This sequence encodes CASSHTGAAAGANVLTF.

This clone has only a few counts. V usage is TRBV5-6 and J usage is TRBJ2-7, with D perhaps matching TRBD1 or TRBD2 (5 bases each). CDR3 size: 15 residues. V was trimmed by 3 bases and J by 6 bases, leaving 19 bases between them. CDR1 and CDR2 (germline): SGHDT, YYEEEE. The CDR3 protein is CASSSRGVKGSEQYF. CDR3 bases: TGTGCCAGCAGCTCCCGGGGCGTTAAGGGGTCCGAGCAGTACTTC.

V is TRBV5-1 and J is TRBJ2-1; D is possibly TRBD2 (6 bases). This CDR3 spans 15 amino acids. Germline lookup yields CDR1 SGHRS and CDR2 YFSETQ. Trimming shortened V by 2 bases and J by 5 bases, and 14 bases separated the two germline ends. The CDR3 protein is CASSFFGSGNNEQFF. CDR3 coding DNA: TGCGCCAGCAGCTTTTTTGGTAGCGGTAACAATGAGCAGTTCTTC.

This clone was seen once. The chain is built from TRBV4-3 and TRBJ1-2, with D unresolved. This CDR3 region has 17 residues. Germline V lookup: CDR1 LGHNA, CDR2 YSLEER. V gave up 1 base and J gave up 0 bases, with 15 bases separating them. The DNA for the CDR3 is TGCGCCAGCAGCCAAGCGTCAGTAGGATCTACTAACTATGGCTACACCTTC. Protein sequence: CASSQASVGSTNYGYTF.

This clone was observed a few times. The rearrangement uses TRBV5-5 and TRBJ1-1; TRBD1 is a possible D gene (5 bases). Germline CDR1 and CDR2: SGHKS and YYEKEE (reference sequence). The CDR3 is made up of 13 amino acids. V was shortened by 5 bases and J by 6 bases, with 14 bases between the two germline ends. In DNA form, the CDR3 reads TGTGCCAGCAGGAGAACAGGAGGTCCTGAAGCTTTCTTT. It yields the protein CASRRTGGPEAFF.

The chain uses TRBV9 and TRBJ1-4; tentative D call: TRBD1 (6 bases). The V end was cut by 0 bases, the J end by 1 base, with 13 bases between. CDR3 length equals 17 residues. Per the germline V gene, CDR1 is SGDLS and CDR2 is YYNGEE. As DNA, the CDR3 is TGTGCCAGCAGCGTAGGGCCGGGGGCGATAACTAATGAAAAACTGTTTTTT. Protein: CASSVGPGAITNEKLFF.

The genes are TRBV19 and TRBJ2-3, with a possible D match to TRBD1 (6 bases). Trimming took off 5 bases at V and 3 bases at J, with 15 bases between the two ends. The CDR3 sequence is 15 residues long. Germline V gives CDR1 LNHDA, CDR2 SQIVND (reference sequence). CDR3 sequence (DNA): TGTGCCAGTAGTTACAGGGAAGAAGGGACAGATACGCAGTATTTT. Encoded protein: CASSYREEGTDTQYF.

V is TRBV19 and J is TRBJ1-1, with TRBD1 identical over 10 bases. After removal of 7 bases from V and 4 bases from J, the junction contained 6 bases not matched to a gene. Germline V gene sequence: CDR1 LNHDA, CDR2 SQIVND (reference sequence). This CDR3 contains 14 residues. The CDR3 sequence is CASTRQGAVTEAFF. In nucleotides, the CDR3 is TGTGCCAGTACCCGACAGGGGGCGGTCACTGAAGCTTTCTTT.

The rearrangement joins TRBV14 to TRBJ1-4; D unclear. V dropped 1 base and J dropped 0 bases, with 9 bases sitting between them. CDR1 is SGHDN, CDR2 FVKESK, per germline. The CDR3 has 16 residues. CDR3 nucleotides: TGTGCCAGCAGCCAAGCGACGGGAGCAACTAATGAAAAACTGTTTTTT. This encodes CASSQATGATNEKLFF.

The chain is built from TRBV4-1 and TRBJ2-1, with 8 bases that match TRBD2. V shed 0 bases, J shed 6 bases, and the junction held 10 bases outside the gene matches. The germline CDR1 and CDR2 sequences are MGHRA and YSYEKL. CDR3 size: 17 residues. The CDR3 region is CASSQDSRVGRANEQFF. The CDR3 nucleotides are TGCGCCAGCAGCCAAGATTCCAGGGTCGGGAGGGCCAATGAGCAGTTCTTC.

This chain links TRBV7-2 with TRBJ1-5, with D unresolved. Germline V lookup: CDR1 SGHTA, CDR2 FQGNSA. The V end lost 5 bases, the J end lost 4 bases, and 12 bases lay between the germline ends. This CDR3 contains 14 residues. DNA of the CDR3: TGTGCCAGCAGCGCCGGCCCTTCGAATCAGCCCCAGCATTTT. Its protein is CASSAGPSNQPQHF. Complete variable domain (other parts from reference TRBV7-2 and TRBJ1-5): GAGVSQSPSNKVTEKGKDVELRCDPISGHTALYWYRQSLGQGLEFLIYFQGNSAPDKSGLPSDRFSAERTGGSVSTLTIQRTQQEDSAVYLCASSAGPSNQPQHFGDGTRLSIL.

J is TRBJ2-1 and V is TRBV27, with D tentatively TRBD1 or TRBD2 (5 bases each). V lost 4 bases, J lost 7 bases, and 11 bases lay in between. Per the germline V gene, CDR1 is MNHEY and CDR2 is SMNVEV (reference sequence). There are 13 residues in the CDR3. The CDR3 here is CASSWGSGNEQFF. CDR3 nucleotides: TGTGCCAGCAGTTGGGGGAGTGGTAATGAGCAGTTCTTC.

This clone was seen once. V gene TRBV5-1 combines with J gene TRBJ2-1; 9 bases fit TRBD2. J lost 8 bases, V lost 0 bases, and 9 bases had no gene match. From germline, CDR1 is SGHRS and CDR2 YFSETQ. This CDR3 has 16 amino acids. CDR3 coding DNA: TGCGCCAGCAGCTTGGATGTAGCGGGAGAGGAGGATGAGCAGTTCTTC. As protein: CASSLDVAGEEDEQFF. Looking up the rest from reference TRBV5-1 and TRBJ2-1 gives the full variable domain: KAGVTQTPRYLIKTRGQQVTLSCSPISGHRSVSWYQQTPGQGLQFLFEYFSETQRNKGNFPGRFSGRQFSNSRSEMNVSTLELGDSALYLCASSLDVAGEEDEQFFGPGTRLTVL.

V gene TRBV5-1 combines with J gene TRBJ2-5; no clear D. CDR1 is SGHRS and CDR2 is YFSETQ in the germline V gene. The V gene lost 0 bases and the J gene lost 6 bases, with 6 bases spanning the gap. The CDR3 length is 12 residues. Written as DNA, the CDR3 is TGCGCCAGCAGCTTGGTTGGTCAGACCCAGTACTTC. It is translated as CASSLVGQTQYF.

Written as DNA, the CDR3 is TGTGCCAGCAGTGGGGTCGGGAGGGATGGCTACACCTTC. Translating it yields CASSGVGRDGYTF. V gene TRBV2 combines with J gene TRBJ1-2; D remains unclear. Trimming pared 4 bases from V and 6 bases from J, leaving 12 bases between. This CDR3 is 13 amino acids long. From germline, CDR1 is SNHLY and CDR2 FYNNEI.

The V gene is TRBV28, the J gene TRBJ2-5; 10 bases fit TRBD1. Germline V lookup: CDR1 MDHEN, CDR2 SYDVKM. After removal of 3 bases from V and 5 bases from J, the junction contained 9 bases not matched to a gene. The CDR3 runs to 16 residues. CDR3 coding DNA: TGTGCCAGCAGTTTCGCCCGTGGACAGGGGGGTGAGACCCAGTACTTC. It codes for CASSFARGQGGETQYF.

The chain joins TRBV9 to TRBJ1-6; 8 positions match TRBD1. The junction had 5 bases not matched to a gene; V was cut back by 2 bases and J by 10 bases. This CDR3 is built from 14 residues. Germline CDR1 is SGDLS and CDR2 is YYNGEE. The CDR3 region has the DNA TGTGCCAGCAGCGTGGACAGGGTTCGCTCACCCCTCCACTTT. Protein: CASSVDRVRSPLHF.

The CDR3 coding sequence is TGTGCCAGCAGCTTCTACAGGCGCAATCAGCCCCAGCATTTT. The encoded protein is CASSFYRRNQPQHF. This chain connects TRBV7-2 to TRBJ1-5, with D possibly being TRBD1 (5 bases). The V gene's germline CDR1 is SGHTA and CDR2 FQGNSA. This CDR3 has 14 amino acids. V was shortened by 3 bases and J by 2 bases, with 8 bases between the two germline ends.